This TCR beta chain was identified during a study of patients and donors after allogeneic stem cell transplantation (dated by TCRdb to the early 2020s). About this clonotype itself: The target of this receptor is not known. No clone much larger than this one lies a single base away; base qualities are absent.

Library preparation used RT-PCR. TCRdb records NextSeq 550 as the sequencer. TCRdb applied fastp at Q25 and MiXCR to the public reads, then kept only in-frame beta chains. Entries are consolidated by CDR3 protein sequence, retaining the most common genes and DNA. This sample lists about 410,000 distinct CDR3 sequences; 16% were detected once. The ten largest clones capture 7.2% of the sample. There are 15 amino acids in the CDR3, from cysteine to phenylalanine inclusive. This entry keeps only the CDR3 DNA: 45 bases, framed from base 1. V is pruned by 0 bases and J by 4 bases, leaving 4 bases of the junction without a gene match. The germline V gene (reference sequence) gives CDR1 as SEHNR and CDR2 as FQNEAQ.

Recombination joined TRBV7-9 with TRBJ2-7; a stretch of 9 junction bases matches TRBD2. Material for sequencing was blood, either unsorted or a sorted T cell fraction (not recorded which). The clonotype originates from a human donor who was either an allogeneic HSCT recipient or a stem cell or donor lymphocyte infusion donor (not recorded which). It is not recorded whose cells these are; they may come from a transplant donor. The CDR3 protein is CASSLAASGDYEQYF. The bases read TGTGCCAGCAGCTTAGCTGCTAGCGGGGATTACGAGCAGTACTTC.